Detailed here is one T cell receptor beta chain. Original analysis: The authors estimated nucleated cell counts from reference gene primer amplification. Method: immunoSEQ multiplex PCR; TCRdb's copy keeps in-frame clones and lacks some. V, J and clone size reflect that table, while D and trimming were determined from the DNA. This table has roughly 290,000 clones, around nine tenths appearing once. The data were obtained in a study of blood T cell repertoires in COVID-19. Across the whole study: The samples span acute and convalescent COVID-19 from the United States, Italy and Spain. T cells, B-cell-depleted T cells, or PBMCs supplied cDNA or gDNA.

Participants were aged about 18 to 100 years from roughly 25 US areas. Input material: PBMCs or T cells enriched from blood (not recorded which). The sequence was collected from a woman aged 40 to 55 who had recovered from COVID-19.

CDR3 coding DNA: TGCAGCGTGCAGGGCGATGGCTACACCTTC. This translates into CSVQGDGYTF. This chain links TRBV29-1 with TRBJ1-2; D is possibly TRBD1 (5 bases). The ends were cut back, 6 bases at V and 6 bases at J, with 8 bases in the middle. The CDR3 loop spans 10 amino acids. Germline V gives CDR1 SQVTM, CDR2 ANQGSEA.